These T cell receptor beta chains were read from a single sample in a study of cytomegalovirus exposure and HLA in healthy donors. Sequencing was performed with immunoSEQ multiplex PCR; in TCRdb, only in-frame clones are kept and a portion is missing. In the table there are fewer than 200,000 clones, 82% of which are singletons. Material for sequencing was PBMCs. The receptors were sampled from a male donor in good health and CMV-seronegative. The CDR3 runs from the conserved cysteine through the conserved F or W. A D gene is named only where the DNA matches it firmly. Size tells how often a clone was seen (once, few, many) or the class of an expanded clone, and some rows leave it out.

CDR3 length,V gene,D gene,clone size,J gene,CDR3 protein,CDR3 DNA
14,TRBV6-1,-,few,TRBJ1-5,CASSDRGSNQPQHF,TGTGCCAGCAGTGACAGGGGTAGCAATCAGCCCCAGCATTTT
16,TRBV5-1,TRBD2,-,TRBJ2-3,CASSLQVAGGTDTQYF,TGCGCCAGCAGCCTGCAGGTAGCGGGGGGCACAGATACGCAGTATTTT
16,TRBV11-3,TRBD2,few,TRBJ2-2,CASSLEAGRNTGELFF,TGTGCCAGCAGCTTAGAAGCGGGGAGAAACACCGGGGAGCTGTTTTTT
14,TRBV6-1,-,-,TRBJ2-7,CASSVSRGAYEQYF,TGTGCCAGCAGTGTGAGCAGGGGGGCCTACGAGCAGTACTTC
17,TRBV4-1,TRBD1,-,TRBJ2-7,CASSQVWGTGDSYEQYF,TGCGCCAGCAGCCAAGTATGGGGGACAGGGGACTCCTACGAGCAGTACTTC
17,TRBV18,TRBD1,-,TRBJ1-6,CASSPEGQAVDGSPLHF,TGTGCCAGCTCACCAGAGGGACAGGCCGTAGACGGTTCACCCCTCCACTTT
12,TRBV7-9,-,once,TRBJ1-2,CSSSLAVYGYTF,TGTTCCAGCAGCTTAGCCGTCTATGGCTACACCTTC
16,TRBV7-2,-,few,TRBJ2-1,CASSPQSAGRYNEQFF,TGTGCCAGCAGCCCCCAATCGGCGGGACGCTACAATGAGCAGTTCTTC
15,TRBV7-9,-,-,TRBJ1-5,CASSLAEGGNQPQHF,TGTGCCAGCAGCTTAGCCGAGGGAGGGAATCAGCCCCAGCATTTT
14,TRBV18,TRBD2,-,TRBJ2-7,CASSVGRGGYEQYF,TGTGCCTCCTCCGTCGGGAGGGGGGGGTACGAGCAGTACTTC
13,TRBV18,-,-,TRBJ2-7,CASSPVAGIEQYF,TGTGCCAGCTCACCAGTGGCAGGAATCGAGCAGTACTTC
16,TRBV9,-,-,TRBJ1-1,CASSVGGGIIDTEAFF,TGTGCCAGCAGCGTAGGCGGAGGGATAATCGACACTGAAGCTTTCTTT
14,TRBV19,TRBD1,-,TRBJ1-1,CATIRDRRNTEAFF,TGTGCCACCATACGGGACAGGAGGAACACTGAAGCTTTCTTT
14,TRBV7-8,-,few,TRBJ2-7,CASSQETGIYEQYF,TGCGCCAGCAGCCAAGAGACAGGTATCTACGAGCAGTACTTC
13,TRBV19,-,few,TRBJ1-1,CATGQNQNTEAFF,TGTGCCACCGGACAGAATCAGAACACTGAAGCTTTCTTT
13,TRBV5-6,-,-,TRBJ1-1,CASSSGQNTEAFF,TGTGCCAGCAGCTCCGGACAGAACACTGAAGCTTTCTTT